This is a list of T cell receptor beta chains from one sample in a study of response to subunit inactivated influenza vaccine. TCRdb reanalysed the RT-PCR reads using MiXCR and keeps one entry per CDR3 protein. The sample yields approximately 500,000 distinct CDR3 sequences, 13% seen once. The material sequenced was PBMCs from blood, taken 40 to 50 days after vaccination. Receptors were obtained from a man over 45 who received an inactivated influenza vaccine. CDR3s include the opening cysteine and the closing phenylalanine or tryptophan. A D gene is named only where the DNA matches it firmly. Not every row has a clone size; where given, it reads once, few, many or a size class.

CDR3 length	clone size	D gene	V gene	J gene	CDR3 DNA	CDR3 protein
14	few	TRBD1	TRBV27	TRBJ2-7	TGTGCCAGCAGCCAGACAGGGCCTTTGTACGAGCAGTACTTC	CASSQTGPLYEQYF
16	.	.	TRBV29-1	TRBJ2-3	TGCAGCGTTGAAGTTAATCGGGGCCGCCCCACAGATACGCAGTATTTT	CSVEVNRGRPTDTQYF
15	many	.	TRBV5-5	TRBJ2-2	TGTGCCAGCAGGGGAGGTCAGTCGAACACCGGGGAGCTGTTTTTT	CASRGGQSNTGELFF
13	.	.	TRBV20-1	TRBJ1-5	TGCAGTGCCATAGGGGACAGCAATCAGCCCCAGCATTTT	CSAIGDSNQPQHF
15	few	.	TRBV5-6	TRBJ2-1	TGTGCCAGCAGCTTGGCTATGGGGGAGAGGAATGAGCAGTTCTTC	CASSLAMGERNEQFF
15	.	TRBD2	TRBV18	TRBJ2-7	TGTGCCAGCTCGCCGCCGGGACTAGGGGACTACGAGCAGTACTTC	CASSPPGLGDYEQYF
14	few	.	TRBV20-1	TRBJ2-7	TGCAGTGCTAGAGGTCAGGGCAGGGACTACGAGCAGTACTTC	CSARGQGRDYEQYF
15	few	.	TRBV10-3	TRBJ2-7	TGTGCCATCAGTGAGACCCGGACGGAATCCTACGAGCAGTACTTC	CAISETRTESYEQYF
16	many	.	TRBV5-1	TRBJ2-1	TGCGCCAGCAGTCAACCTTATCTTCCGGGGTACAATGAGCAGTTCTTC	CASSQPYLPGYNEQFF
14	many	TRBD2	TRBV29-1	TRBJ2-5	TGCAGCGTTGAGGTAGTGGGAGGGGAAGAGACCCAGTACTTC	CSVEVVGGEETQYF
14	.	.	TRBV6-5	TRBJ2-5	TGTGCCAGCAGTTACTCGGATCAGGTGGGGACCCAGTACTTC	CASSYSDQVGTQYF
15	few	TRBD1	TRBV2	TRBJ2-5	TGTGCCAGCAGTACAACCACAGGGGGCGGAGAGACCCAGTACTTC	CASSTTTGGGETQYF
15	.	.	TRBV12-3/TRBV12-4	TRBJ1-6	TGTGCCAGCAGTTTAGGGTCAGCCGGAGGTTCACCCCTCCACTTT	CASSLGSAGGSPLHF
13	few	.	TRBV12-3/TRBV12-4	TRBJ2-1	TGTGCCAGCAGTTCGGACAGTCGGAATGAGCAGTTCTTC	CASSSDSRNEQFF
16	few	TRBD1	TRBV9	TRBJ2-5	TGTGCCAGCAGCGTGGGGACAGGGGGGGTTCAAGAGACCCAGTACTTC	CASSVGTGGVQETQYF
12	.	.	TRBV12-3/TRBV12-4	TRBJ2-7	TGTGCCAGCAGCCCACCCCACCTGGAGCAGTACTTC	CASSPPHLEQYF
13	.	.	TRBV7-9	TRBJ1-5	TGTGCCAGCGGGGACGTGGGCAATCAGCCCCAGCATTTT	CASGDVGNQPQHF
14	many	.	TRBV24-1	TRBJ2-1	TGTGCCACCAGTGATCCAAACCTTAGCGGTGAGCAGTTCTTC	CATSDPNLSGEQFF
17	.	.	TRBV12-2	TRBJ2-7	TGTGCAAGTCGCTTAGTCGCTTTGCTTGGCAGAAGCTACGAGCAGTACTTC	CASRLVALLGRSYEQYF
17	.	.	TRBV28	TRBJ2-3	TGTGCCAGCAGGGAAAAACTCGGGATTCTTAGCACAGATACGCAGTATTTT	CASREKLGILSTDTQYF
16	once	TRBD1	TRBV10-1	TRBJ2-2	TGCGCCAGCAGTGAGTCCCCGGGACAGGGAACCGGGGAGCTGTTTTTT	CASSESPGQGTGELFF